This T cell receptor (beta chain) is from a study of blood T cells in healthy people across ages. Overall study results and limits: It was held that diversity estimates obtained from one million T cells represented underestimates.

V lost 5 bases and J lost 0; bases outside the gene matches: 7. This CDR3 has 15 residues. From germline, CDR1 is DFQATT and CDR2 SNEGSKA (reference sequence). In the case of this clonotype: Its matching antigen is unknown.

The second PCR ran roughly 7 to 11 cycles with a sample-barcoded 5' primer and J-beta primers. TCRdb re-called the 5' RACE reads through MiXCR, storing one row per CDR3 protein. The table has approximately 1.5 million distinct CDR3 sequences, about 31% seen once. The V and J genes are TRBV20-1 and TRBJ2-1, with 7 nucleotides matching TRBD2. The clonotype comes from a woman in her twenties or thirties in good health. Sequencing used blood. CDR3: CSASSGTTSYNEQFF. The CDR3 coding sequence is TGCAGTGCTTCATCCGGGACTACCTCCTACAATGAGCAGTTCTTC.